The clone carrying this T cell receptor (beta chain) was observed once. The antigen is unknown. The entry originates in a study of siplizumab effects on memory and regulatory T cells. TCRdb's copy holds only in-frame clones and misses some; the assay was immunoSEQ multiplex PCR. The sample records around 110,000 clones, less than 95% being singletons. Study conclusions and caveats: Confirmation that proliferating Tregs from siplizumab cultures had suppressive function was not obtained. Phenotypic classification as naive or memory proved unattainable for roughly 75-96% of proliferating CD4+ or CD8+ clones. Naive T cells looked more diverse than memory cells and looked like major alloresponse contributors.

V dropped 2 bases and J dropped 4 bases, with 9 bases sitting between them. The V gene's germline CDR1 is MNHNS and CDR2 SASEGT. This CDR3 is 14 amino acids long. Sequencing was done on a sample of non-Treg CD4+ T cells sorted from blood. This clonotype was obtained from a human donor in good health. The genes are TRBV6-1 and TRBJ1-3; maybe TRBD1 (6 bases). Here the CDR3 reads CASSETGFGNTIYF. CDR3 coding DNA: TGTGCCAGCAGTGAAACAGGGTTCGGAAACACCATATATTTT.